Below, 26 T cell receptor beta chains from the same sample are listed, as sequenced in a study of OX40 agonist ivuxolimab in advanced cancers. Measured with immunoSEQ multiplex PCR; TCRdb has only the in-frame clones, and not every one. The sample includes roughly 50,000 clones, over 80% of them seen just once. The specimen was CD4+ or CD8+ T cells sorted from blood, collected in a trial of the OX40 agonist ivuxolimab. The receptors here all came from an adult with an advanced solid tumor such as melanoma, head and neck, liver or kidney cancer.

The chain couples TRBV25-1 to TRBJ2-1, with D uncertain. The ends were cut back, 6 bases at V and 9 bases at J, with 12 bases in the middle. CDR1 and CDR2 from the germline V gene are MGHDK and SYGVNS. The CDR3 is 12 residues long. CDR3 bases: TGTGCCAGCAGGGGCCCACTAAGTGAGCAGTTCTTC. It encodes CASRGPLSEQFF. Using reference TRBV25-1 and TRBJ2-1 for the parts outside the CDR3, the full variable domain is EADIYQTPRYLVIGTGKKITLECSQTMGHDKMYWYQQDPGMELHLIHYSYGVNSTEKGDLSSESTVSRIRTEHFPLTLESARPSHTSQYLCASRGPLSEQFFGPGTRLTVL.

The chain links TRBV18 to TRBJ2-1; TRBD1 matches 9 bases. V was pared by 4 bases and J by 8 bases, with 9 bases of the junction left unmatched. The CDR3 loop spans 15 amino acids. Germline values: CDR1 KGHSH, CDR2 LQKENI. The DNA for the CDR3 is TGTGCCAGCTCACTCGCCGGGACAGGGTTCGATGAGCAGTTCTTC. Its translation is CASSLAGTGFDEQFF.

The chain carries TRBV7-9 and TRBJ2-7, with D perhaps TRBD1 (5 bases). V was clipped by 6 bases and J by 5 bases, with 11 bases between them. CDR1 is SEHNR and CDR2 is FQNEAQ in the germline V gene (reference sequence). CDR3 length: 12 amino acids. CDR3 nucleotide sequence: TGTGCCAGCAGGGACATTGCACACGAGCAGTACTTC. Its translation is CASRDIAHEQYF.

The rearrangement joins TRBV7-9 to TRBJ2-5; D is undetermined. The CDR3 has 13 residues. The germline gives CDR1 SEHNR, CDR2 FQNEAQ (reference sequence). V was cut by 1 base and J by 3 bases, with 6 bases left in between. The DNA for the CDR3 is TGTGCCAGCAGCTTAGAGGCGGAAGAGACCCAGTACTTC. It is translated as CASSLEAEETQYF.

The chain recombines TRBV15 with TRBJ2-5, with TRBD1 matching over 7 bases. Germline CDR1 LNHNV, CDR2 YYDKDF (reference sequence). V lost 3 bases and J lost 4; bases outside the gene matches: 11. The CDR3 consists of 16 residues. The CDR3 region has the DNA TGTGCCACCAGCAGGGTCGAGGGGGCGGAAGGAGAGACCCAGTACTTC. Its protein is CATSRVEGAEGETQYF.

The chain has TRBV4-3 and TRBJ2-1; D may be TRBD2 (5 bases). The V end lost 0 bases, the J end lost 9 bases, and 12 bases lay between the germline ends. This CDR3 has 14 residues. Germline-derived CDR1 and CDR2 are LGHNA and YSLEER. CDR3 sequence: CASSQDEGLGEQFF. The CDR3 DNA reads as TGCGCCAGCAGCCAAGATGAGGGATTGGGTGAGCAGTTCTTC.

The chain combines TRBV4-1 with TRBJ2-7, with D maybe TRBD1 (5 bases). Trimming pared 1 base from V and 7 bases from J, leaving 11 bases between. The CDR3 contains 13 residues. Germline CDR1 is MGHRA and CDR2 is YSYEKL. The CDR3 sequence: CASSQGLDKEQYF. CDR3 bases: TGCGCCAGCAGCCAAGGGTTGGACAAAGAGCAGTACTTC.

J is TRBJ1-3 and V is TRBV5-1; D remains unclear. The CDR3 contains 14 residues. Germline assignment: CDR1 SGHRS and CDR2 YFSETQ. With 0 bases removed from V and 2 bases from J, the gap between germline ends came to 6 bases. CDR3 nucleotides: TGCGCCAGCAGCTTGGACGGGACTGGAAACACCATATATTTT. Translated, it gives CASSLDGTGNTIYF.

The CDR3 DNA reads TGTGCCAGCAGACAGGACAGCCCTCCGATGCAGTACGTC. Translated, it gives CASRQDSPPMQYV. The rearrangement links TRBV6-5 to TRBJ2-7; D possibly corresponds to TRBD1 (6 bases). Trimming took off 6 bases at V and 9 bases at J, with 18 bases between the two ends. The CDR3 has 13 residues. CDR1 and CDR2 from the germline V gene are MNHEY and SVGAGI.

The chain carries TRBV29-1 and TRBJ1-1; D is unclear. V was shortened by 6 bases and J by 10 bases, with 15 bases between the two germline ends. Per germline, CDR1 SQVTM and CDR2 ANQGSEA. The CDR3 extends over 11 amino acids. CDR3 nucleotides: TGCAGCGTGCTAGACACTACCGGAGCTTTCTTT. This codes for CSVLDTTGAFF.

This clone has only one observation. The J gene is TRBJ1-5, the V gene TRBV2, with unresolved D. The CDR3 consists of 14 residues. CDR1 is SNHLY, CDR2 FYNNEI, per germline. V lost 4 bases and J lost 5, with 12 bases in between. The CDR3 DNA is TGTGCCAGCAGTGTAGGTGGGAACGATCAGCCCCAGCATTTT. This sequence encodes CASSVGGNDQPQHF.

The chain uses TRBV27 and TRBJ2-1; D might be TRBD1 (6 bases). Germline V gene lookup returns CDR1 MNHEY and CDR2 SMNVEV (reference sequence). This CDR3 spans 15 amino acids. V lost 7 bases and J 4 bases, leaving 17 bases between the germline ends. The CDR3 nucleotides read TGTGCCAGCACCGGAACAGGGTTCCCTTACAATGAGCAGTTCTTC. Protein: CASTGTGFPYNEQFF.

The gene calls are TRBV11-1 and TRBJ2-7, with D possibly being TRBD2 (5 bases). The CDR3 consists of 14 residues. Germline V gene data show CDR1 as SGHAT and CDR2 as FQDESV (reference sequence). Trimming took 5 bases from V and 4 from J, leaving 15 bases between them. CDR3 protein: CASSLTPRDYEQYF. CDR3 coding DNA: TGTGCCAGCAGCCTAACTCCACGGGATTACGAGCAGTACTTC. The full variable domain, its missing parts supplied by reference TRBV11-1 and TRBJ2-7, is EAEVAQSPRYKITEKSQAVAFWCDPISGHATLYWYRQILGQGPELLVQFQDESVVDDSQLPKDRFSAERLKGVDSTLKIQPAELGDSAMYLCASSLTPRDYEQYFGPGTRLTVT.

The V and J genes are TRBV10-1 and TRBJ2-2, with TRBD2 matching 8 bases. Germline CDR1 and CDR2: WNHNN and SYGVQD (reference sequence). This CDR3 region has 17 residues. Trimming removed 3 bases from V and 3 bases from J; junction bases left unmatched: 9. The CDR3 DNA follows: TGCGCCAGCAGTGATATCGGGGGGGGCGCGGACACCGGGGAGCTGTTTTTT. Protein: CASSDIGGGADTGELFF.

The chain employs TRBV7-9 and TRBJ2-1; no definite D call. The V gene lost 1 base and the J gene lost 6 bases, with 10 bases spanning the gap. Germline V lookup: CDR1 SEHNR, CDR2 FQNEAQ (reference sequence). This CDR3 contains 14 residues. CDR3 DNA: TGTGCCAGCAGCTTAGTAGCTATGTCCAATGAGCAGTTCTTC. It codes for CASSLVAMSNEQFF.

This clone appeared once. The V and J genes are TRBV9 and TRBJ1-5; 8 bases fit TRBD1. V lost 3 bases to trimming and J lost 5 bases; unmatched junction nucleotides: 4. Germline lookup yields CDR1 SGDLS and CDR2 YYNGEE. This CDR3 region has 14 residues. The CDR3 nucleotides read TGTGCCAGCAGCGGTGGACAGGGCGATCAGCCCCAGCATTTT. Translation: CASSGGQGDQPQHF.

This clone has just a few counts. The chain is built from TRBV7-2 and TRBJ1-5, with 10 nucleotides matching TRBD1. J lost 5 bases, V lost 3 bases, and 1 base had no gene match. Germline V gene sequence: CDR1 SGHTA, CDR2 FQGNSA. The CDR3 is 14 amino acids. This chain's CDR3 is CASSLGQGYQPQHF. In DNA, the CDR3 is TGTGCCAGCAGCTTGGGACAGGGGTATCAGCCCCAGCATTTT.

This rearrangement joins TRBV5-4 to TRBJ2-2; 12 bases align to TRBD2. Germline V gives CDR1 SGHNT, CDR2 YYREEE (reference sequence). V lost 4 bases and J lost 3; bases outside the gene matches: 7. CDR3 length: 17 amino acids. CDR3 coding DNA: TGTGCCAGCAGCCGCGTTGGACTAGCGGGGCACACCGGGGAGCTGTTTTTT. Residues: CASSRVGLAGHTGELFF.

CDR3 in amino acids: CASSFGRGNEQFF. The CDR3 DNA follows: TGTGCCAGCAGCTTTGGCAGGGGCAATGAGCAGTTCTTC. The V call is TRBV7-9, the J call TRBJ2-1, with D perhaps TRBD1 (6 bases). There are 13 residues in the CDR3. Germline CDR1 SEHNR, CDR2 FQNEAQ (reference sequence). V was clipped by 3 bases and J by 6 bases, with 9 bases between them.

A note on this clone: An end of the junction differs from the germline gene, which may be a read error. This chain uses TRBV11-3 with TRBJ2-7, with D possibly being TRBD1 or TRBD2 (5 bases each). The length of the CDR3 is 14 residues. Germline values: CDR1 SGHNT, CDR2 YENEEA. This CDR3 is CASSLDIGETDVDF. CDR3 nucleotides: TGTGCCAGCAGCTTAGATATTGGGGAGACAGACGTGGACTTC.

The chain has TRBV30 and TRBJ2-7; 8 nucleotides match TRBD2. This CDR3 is built from 17 residues. Germline V lookup: CDR1 GTSNPN, CDR2 SVGIG (reference sequence). CDR3 in amino acids: CVPTAAREDLSSYEQYF. The CDR3, as DNA: TGTGTCCCTACGGCGGCGCGGGAGGATCTAAGCTCCTACGAGCAGTACTTC.

The J gene is TRBJ2-7, the V gene TRBV4-1, with 9 bases lining up with TRBD1. V dropped 0 bases and J dropped 5; count of bases not matched to a gene: 5. The CDR3 has 15 residues. Germline V gene sequence: CDR1 MGHRA, CDR2 YSYEKL. The CDR3 DNA follows: TGCGCCAGCAGCCAAGACCCGACAGGGGGAGACGAGCAGTACGTC. Translating it yields CASSQDPTGGDEQYV.

This chain connects TRBV10-3 to TRBJ2-5; 15 positions match TRBD2. In germline, CDR1 is ENHRY, CDR2 SYGVKD. The V and J ends lost 6 bases and 5 bases, in that order; junction bases with no gene match: 10. The CDR3 spans 17 residues. The CDR3 spells CAIRARTSGRAGETQYF. The DNA of the CDR3 is TGTGCCATCAGGGCTAGGACTAGCGGGAGGGCCGGGGAGACCCAGTACTTC.

The chain carries TRBV18 and TRBJ2-2; D remains ambiguous. The CDR3 totals 14 residues. Germline CDR1 and CDR2: KGHSH and LQKENI. V lost 0 bases to trimming and J lost 12 bases, with 14 bases between them. The CDR3 spells CASSPPTLYTKLFF. The DNA of the CDR3 is TGTGCCAGCTCACCACCGACGCTATACACTAAGCTGTTTTTT.

The rearrangement links TRBV7-9 to TRBJ2-5, with TRBD1 matching over 10 bases. The germline V gene encodes CDR1 SEHNR and CDR2 FQNEAQ (reference sequence). V gave up 5 bases and J gave up 5 bases; unmatched junction bases: 5. The CDR3 loop spans 14 amino acids. The CDR3 DNA reads as TGTGCCAGCAGCCGACAGGGGGCGCGGGAGACCCAGTACTTC. As protein: CASSRQGARETQYF.

The V call is TRBV7-9, the J call TRBJ1-2; weak D call: TRBD1 (5 bases). The CDR3 runs to 13 residues. From germline, CDR1 is SEHNR and CDR2 FQNEAQ (reference sequence). Trimming cost V 5 bases and J 6 bases, with 13 bases left between them. CDR3 nucleotide sequence: TGTGCCAGCAGCGAGAGGTGGGGGGATGGCTACACCTTC. Translated: CASSERWGDGYTF. Looking up the rest from reference TRBV7-9 and TRBJ1-2 gives the full variable domain: DTGVSQNPRHKITKRGQNVTFRCDPISEHNRLYWYRQTLGQGPEFLTYFQNEAQLEKSRLLSDRFSAERPKGSFSTLEIQRTEQGDSAMYLCASSERWGDGYTFGSGTRLTVV.